Below are 28 T cell receptor beta chains sequenced from a single sample in a study of regulatory T cells in long-lasting Graves disease. Arm-PCR with iRepertoire HTBI primers amplified the CDR3 regions for these TCR beta libraries. TCRdb itself ran the multiplex PCR reads through MiXCR, one entry per CDR3 protein. In the table there are almost 450,000 distinct CDR3 sequences, about 15% of which are singletons. Time point noted: newly diagnosed GD, antithyroid drugs for less than 3 months. Construction of the TCR library relied on RNA isolated from PBMCs. This same sample was also part of a study on T cells in Graves' hyperthyroidism and ophthalmopathy.

Sequences were derived from peripheral blood mononuclear cells (PBMCs), sampled at new diagnosis, from a patient treated with antithyroid drugs. The source of these receptors is a woman in her 30s with Graves disease.

This clonotype was seen ten or more times. The V gene is TRBV28, the J gene TRBJ2-2; 11 nucleotides match TRBD2. There are 15 residues in the CDR3. CDR1 and CDR2 (germline): MDHEN, SYDVKM. The J segment lost 5 bases and the V segment lost 5 bases, leaving 4 bases of the junction unmatched. CDR3 in DNA: TGTGCCAGCAGTGCGGGACTAGCGGTGACCGGGGAGCTGTTTTTT. This sequence encodes CASSAGLAVTGELFF.

As to this clonotype: A much bigger clone sits one base away, suggesting this may be a read error. V and J are TRBV27 and TRBJ1-2, with D possibly TRBD1 on 5 matching bases. V lost 5 bases, J lost 2 bases, and 12 bases lay in between. CDR3 length: 14 amino acids. Per the germline V gene, CDR1 is MNHEY and CDR2 is SMNVEV (reference sequence). CDR3 residues: CASSDAGTNYGYTF. CDR3 nucleotide sequence: TGTGCCAGCAGTGATGCAGGGACCAACTATGGCTACACCTTC.

This clonotype came up a few times. The chain employs TRBV24-1 and TRBJ2-3; D is unclear. The germline V and J ends were trimmed by 6 bases and 2 bases, with 8 bases remaining between them. Per the germline V gene, CDR1 is KGHDR and CDR2 is SFDVKD. This CDR3 spans 13 amino acids. CDR3 amino acids: CATSRRITDTQYF. The CDR3 DNA reads TGTGCCACCAGTAGAAGGATCACAGATACGCAGTATTTT.

This clonotype was counted at least ten times. V is TRBV27 and J is TRBJ2-1; 9 bases agree with TRBD2. The CDR3 is 18 residues long. V shed 5 bases and J 4 bases; nucleotides not matched to a gene: 15. The germline V gene has CDR1 MNHEY and CDR2 SMNVEV (reference sequence). The CDR3 region is CASSPRTSESRLYNEQFF. DNA of the CDR3: TGTGCCAGCAGTCCTAGGACTAGCGAGTCCCGACTTTACAATGAGCAGTTCTTC.

This clonotype came up a few times. The chain is built from TRBV6-1 and TRBJ2-7; TRBD2 aligns across 14 bases. Trimming removed 6 bases from V and 2 bases from J; junction bases left unmatched: 3. The germline gives CDR1 MNHNS, CDR2 SASEGT. This CDR3 has 15 amino acids. This CDR3 is CASRRTSGRTYEQYF. The CDR3 DNA is TGTGCCAGCAGACGGACTAGCGGGAGGACCTACGAGCAGTACTTC.

Comment on this clonotype: At one of its ends the junction is not consistent with the germline gene, which may arise from a read error. This rearrangement joins TRBV30 to TRBJ2-3; 8 bases align to TRBD2. The CDR3 runs to 14 residues. From germline, CDR1 is GTSNPN and CDR2 SVGIG (reference sequence). The CDR3 nucleotides are TGTGCCTGGAGTAGGAGCGGGAGTGGCTACGAGCGGTACTTC. Protein sequence: CAWSRSGSGYERYF.

The chain's CDR3 is CSATSREDQETQYF. The CDR3 nucleotides read TGCAGTGCTACCTCGAGGGAGGACCAAGAGACCCAGTACTTC. The rearrangement uses TRBV20-1 and TRBJ2-5; a possible D gene is TRBD2 (6 bases). Germline V CDR1 and CDR2: DFQATT, SNEGSKA (reference sequence). Trimming cost V 4 bases and J 0 bases, with 12 bases left between them. The CDR3 covers 14 residues.

The chain carries TRBV6-1 and TRBJ1-2; 9 bases agree with TRBD1. Germline CDR1 is MNHNS and CDR2 is SASEGT. V gave up 6 bases and J gave up 0 bases; unmatched junction bases: 5. CDR3 length: 15 residues. CDR3 protein: CASSRTGVANYGYTF. Written as DNA, the CDR3 is TGTGCCAGCAGCCGGACAGGGGTGGCTAACTATGGCTACACCTTC.

This sequence joins TRBV3-1 and TRBJ2-3, with D possibly called TRBD1 or TRBD2 (6 bases each). Trimming stripped 0 bases from V and 3 bases from J, with 10 bases between. In germline, CDR1 is LGHDT, CDR2 YNNKEL (reference sequence). The CDR3 spans 15 residues. The CDR3 is CASSQEGGGTDTQYF. CDR3 in DNA: TGTGCCAGCAGCCAAGAGGGGGGCGGGACAGATACGCAGTATTTT.

The rearrangement links TRBV27 to TRBJ1-2; TRBD1 agrees at 8 bases. CDR1 is MNHEY, CDR2 SMNVEV, per germline (reference sequence). This CDR3 contains 12 residues. V dropped 9 bases and J dropped 5; count of bases not matched to a gene: 5. CDR3 coding DNA: TGTGCCAGTCAGGGGGCTGGTTATGGCTACACCTTC. Its translation is CASQGAGYGYTF.

This clonotype turned up a few times. The genes are TRBV6-1 and TRBJ2-1, with 9 bases lining up with TRBD2. The CDR3 is made up of 15 amino acids. The V gene's germline CDR1 is MNHNS and CDR2 SASEGT. The trim removed 8 bases at V and 1 base at J, leaving 6 bases unmatched. The CDR3 sequence is CASPGTSRSYNEQFF. CDR3 nucleotides: TGTGCCAGCCCCGGGACTAGCAGGTCCTACAATGAGCAGTTCTTC.

The chain is built from TRBV11-1 and TRBJ2-1, with 14 positions matching TRBD2. CDR3 size: 18 residues. V dropped 1 base and J dropped 6; count of bases not matched to a gene: 8. In germline, CDR1 is SGHAT, CDR2 FQDESV (reference sequence). As DNA, the CDR3 is TGTGCCAGCAGCTTAGTGGGGACTAGCGGGAGCAGACTCAATGAGCAGTTCTTC. Translated: CASSLVGTSGSRLNEQFF. The entire variable domain, with the rest obtained from reference TRBV11-1 and TRBJ2-1, is as follows: EAEVAQSPRYKITEKSQAVAFWCDPISGHATLYWYRQILGQGPELLVQFQDESVVDDSQLPKDRFSAERLKGVDSTLKIQPAELGDSAMYLCASSLVGTSGSRLNEQFFGPGTRLTVL.

The table lists this clonotype with a few counts. This chain joins TRBV20-1 and TRBJ2-1; 9 bases match TRBD1. CDR1 is DFQATT and CDR2 is SNEGSKA in the germline V gene (reference sequence). After removal of 6 bases from V and 8 bases from J, the junction contained 14 bases not matched to a gene. The CDR3 length is 15 residues. The CDR3 spells CSAASGTGNPYEQFF. DNA of the CDR3: TGCAGTGCCGCCTCAGGGACAGGGAACCCCTATGAGCAGTTCTTC.

This clonotype was seen at least ten times. The V gene is TRBV10-3, the J gene TRBJ2-7; tentatively, D is TRBD1 (6 bases). Trimming removed 0 bases at V and 9 bases at J, with 18 bases between. The CDR3 is made up of 15 amino acids. CDR1 and CDR2 from the germline V gene are ENHRY and SYGVKD. The CDR3, as DNA: TGTGCCATCAGTGAGTCAACCGGACAGAGAAGTCGGCAGTACTTC. Encoded protein: CAISESTGQRSRQYF.

This clonotype showed up many times. This chain uses TRBV12-3 or TRBV12-4 with TRBJ1-1; D remains ambiguous. Trimming took 2 bases from V and 7 from J, leaving 14 bases between them. The CDR3 extends over 14 amino acids. The CDR3 DNA follows: TGTGCCAGCAGTTTATACACGCGATGGGGTGAAGCTTTCTTT. Its translation: CASSLYTRWGEAFF.

In this sample, this clonotype turned up a few times. The rearrangement uses TRBV9 and TRBJ2-3, with 7 bases aligning to TRBD2. CDR1 and CDR2 (germline): SGDLS, YYNGEE. CDR3 length equals 18 residues. The junction had 15 bases not matched to a gene; V was cut back by 2 bases and J by 3 bases. Here the CDR3 reads CASSVTSLWGSITDTQYF. The CDR3 DNA follows: TGTGCCAGCAGCGTGACTAGCTTGTGGGGCTCGATTACAGATACGCAGTATTTT.

Ten or more counts support this clonotype. The rearrangement joins TRBV7-8 to TRBJ1-2, with 8 bases that match TRBD1. Germline CDR1 reads SGHVS; CDR2 reads FQNEAQ. This CDR3 contains 16 residues. Germline trimming cut 1 base from V and 8 bases from J; bases unmatched to any gene: 12. CDR3 residues: CASSLVWDRKSGGYTF. Here the CDR3 DNA reads TGTGCCAGCAGCTTAGTTTGGGACAGGAAAAGTGGCGGCTACACCTTC.

The count of this clonotype is one. A read error likely explains this, since a far larger clone differs by one base. The genes are TRBV7-9 and TRBJ2-3; 12 nucleotides align to TRBD1. The better agreement between TRBJ2-7 and the DNA end casts doubt on the J call. The CDR3 has 15 residues. CDR1 is SEHNR and CDR2 is FQNEAQ in the germline V gene (reference sequence). DNA for the CDR3: TGTGCCAACAGCTTAGGTGGGACAGGGGGCAACGAGCAGTACTTC. Translation: CANSLGGTGGNEQYF.

This clonotype has at least ten counts. The chain carries TRBV2 and TRBJ1-2; 8 positions match TRBD1. The germline CDR1 and CDR2 sequences are SNHLY and FYNNEI. V trimming: 5 bases; J trimming: 4 bases; junction bases outside the gene matches: 9. This CDR3 has 15 amino acids. Written as DNA, the CDR3 is TGTGCCAGCAGTAGGGACAGGTCCCCTACCTATGGCTACACCTTC. Protein: CASSRDRSPTYGYTF.

This clonotype has a count of ten or more. The chain employs TRBV6-1 and TRBJ2-7, with D tentatively TRBD1 (6 bases). The CDR3 loop spans 13 amino acids. With 5 bases removed from V and 1 base from J, the gap between germline ends came to 9 bases. Germline CDR1 reads MNHNS; CDR2 reads SASEGT. CDR3 amino acids: CASSRQVSYEQYF. CDR3 coding DNA: TGTGCCAGCAGTCGACAGGTATCCTACGAGCAGTACTTC.

This clonotype was seen at least ten times. The rearrangement joins TRBV20-1 to TRBJ2-7; perhaps TRBD2 as D (6 bases). With 0 bases removed from V and 3 bases from J, the gap between germline ends came to 9 bases. Per germline, CDR1 DFQATT and CDR2 SNEGSKA (reference sequence). This CDR3 is built from 13 residues. The CDR3: CSARDGGNYEQYF. In nucleotides, the CDR3 is TGCAGTGCTAGAGATGGAGGGAACTACGAGCAGTACTTC.

This clonotype was observed many times. This sequence joins TRBV14 and TRBJ2-5; D is ambiguous. The CDR3 sequence is 13 residues long. CDR1 is SGHDN and CDR2 is FVKESK in the germline V gene. The V end was cut by 4 bases, the J end by 4 bases, with 10 bases between. CDR3 DNA sequence: TGTGCCAGCAGCCCACCAATCCCAGAGACCCAGTACTTC. Protein: CASSPPIPETQYF.

This clonotype was counted ten times or more. The V call is TRBV7-9, the J call TRBJ2-1, with 11 bases that match TRBD2. In germline, CDR1 is SEHNR, CDR2 FQNEAQ (reference sequence). The V gene end was trimmed by 3 bases and the J gene end by 1 base; junction bases not matched to a gene: 2. The CDR3 totals 16 residues. The CDR3 reads CASSFSGRGSYNEQFF. The CDR3 DNA is TGTGCCAGCAGCTTTAGCGGGAGGGGGTCCTACAATGAGCAGTTCTTC.

The sample holds many counts of this clonotype. The chain has TRBV28 and TRBJ1-4; perhaps TRBD1 as D (6 bases). Per germline, CDR1 MDHEN and CDR2 SYDVKM. The V end was cut by 0 bases, the J end by 0 bases, with 17 bases between. The CDR3 runs to 19 residues. The CDR3 DNA follows: TGTGCCAGCAGTTTATGGGGAGGGGCAGGGGAGTCAACTAATGAAAAACTGTTTTTT. Its protein product is CASSLWGGAGESTNEKLFF.

CDR3 coding DNA: TGTGCCAGCAGTCCACGGACAGGGGCCCCTTATAGCAATCAGCCCCAGCATTTT. Translated: CASSPRTGAPYSNQPQHF. The chain carries TRBV27 and TRBJ1-5; 9 bases map to TRBD1. The CDR3 sequence is 18 residues long. Trimming cost V 5 bases and J 0 bases; bases outside gene matches: 11. Germline V gives CDR1 MNHEY, CDR2 SMNVEV (reference sequence).

This clonotype has ten or more counts. The chain carries TRBV11-3 and TRBJ2-3, with 8 bases that match TRBD2. Germline CDR1 and CDR2: SGHNT and YENEEA. The CDR3 runs to 15 residues. The junction had 7 bases not matched to a gene; V was cut back by 2 bases and J by 6 bases. For the CDR3, the DNA is TGTGCCAGCAGCTTAACTAGCGGAGAGGGGGATACGCAGTATTTT. Translating gives CASSLTSGEGDTQYF.

This chain uses TRBV7-7 with TRBJ2-3; D uncertain. The CDR3 extends over 13 amino acids. The germline gives CDR1 SSHAT, CDR2 FNYEAQ (reference sequence). V lost 9 bases and J 1 base, leaving 11 bases between the germline ends. CDR3: CASSSGGTDTQYF. The CDR3 bases are TGTGCCAGTAGTAGTGGTGGCACAGATACGCAGTATTTT. Supplemented by reference TRBV7-7 and TRBJ2-3, the full variable domain reads GAGVSQSPRYKVTKRGQDVTLRCDPISSHATLYWYQQALGQGPEFLTYFNYEAQPDKSGLPSDRFSAERPEGSISTLTIQRTEQRDSAMYRCASSSGGTDTQYFGPGTRLTVL.

This clonotype was recorded at least ten times. V is TRBV24-1 and J is TRBJ1-5; weak D call: TRBD1 (5 bases). Germline lookup yields CDR1 KGHDR and CDR2 SFDVKD. The V end was cut by 3 bases, the J end by 5 bases, with 13 bases between. The CDR3 sequence is 15 residues long. CDR3 residues: CATSDPRDGDQPQHF. The CDR3 region has the DNA TGTGCCACCAGTGATCCCCGGGACGGAGATCAGCCCCAGCATTTT.